The 7 T cell receptor beta chains given below trace back to one sample, sequenced in a study of regulatory T cells in long-lasting Graves disease. Time point indicated: newly diagnosed GD, antithyroid drugs for less than 3 months. RNA isolated from PBMCs was used to make the TCR library. HTBI primers from iRepertoire and Arm-PCR of CDR3 regions yielded the TCR beta libraries. MiXCR, run by TCRdb on the multiplex PCR reads, gives a single entry per CDR3 protein. There are about 210,000 distinct CDR3 sequences in the sample; around 19% occur only once, and around 11% lies in the top ten. These data are also associated with another study on T cells in Graves' hyperthyroidism and ophthalmopathy.

Here the sequenced sample was peripheral blood mononuclear cells (PBMCs), taken at new diagnosis, from a patient treated with antithyroid drugs. These receptors all stem from a woman in her twenties or thirties with Graves disease.

This clonotype was recorded many times. This rearrangement joins TRBV27 to TRBJ1-3, with unresolved D. CDR3 length: 14 amino acids. CDR1 and CDR2 from the germline V gene are MNHEY and SMNVEV (reference sequence). Trimming took 4 bases from V and 0 from J, leaving 7 bases between them. As DNA, the CDR3 is TGTGCCAGCAGTTCCTCGTTCTCTGGAAACACCATATATTTT. This encodes CASSSSFSGNTIYF.

This clonotype was observed at least ten times. The V call is TRBV2, the J call TRBJ2-7, with D possibly TRBD2 on 5 matching bases. CDR3 length equals 13 residues. The ends were cut back, 4 bases at V and 0 bases at J, with 7 bases in the middle. The germline V gene encodes CDR1 SNHLY and CDR2 FYNNEI. CDR3 sequence reads: CASSGGYSYEQYF. The CDR3 coding sequence is TGTGCCAGCAGTGGAGGGTACTCCTACGAGCAGTACTTC.

This clonotype came up a few times. The V and J genes are TRBV29-1 and TRBJ2-1, with a tentative D call TRBD2 (5 bases). The germline V gene has CDR1 SQVTM and CDR2 ANQGSEA. The V and J ends lost 5 bases and 6 bases respectively, with 11 bases between them. The CDR3 spans 12 residues. The CDR3 sequence is CSVIGGTNEQFF. The DNA of the CDR3 is TGCAGCGTTATTGGAGGAACCAATGAGCAGTTCTTC.

This clonotype was recorded many times. The rearrangement joins TRBV20-1 to TRBJ2-3, with D tentatively TRBD2 (5 bases). From germline, CDR1 is DFQATT and CDR2 SNEGSKA (reference sequence). The germline V and J ends were trimmed by 5 bases and 4 bases, with 19 bases remaining between them. This CDR3 contains 15 residues. The CDR3 DNA sequence: TGCAGTGCTGCTTCGTTCGGGCGGGCATCAGATACGCAGTATTTT. It encodes CSAASFGRASDTQYF.

Of note for this clonotype: This likely reflects a read error, since a far larger clone is one base away. The chain joins TRBV24-1 to TRBJ1-1; D ambiguous. V shed 4 bases and J shed 1 base, with 12 bases lying between them. This CDR3 is 15 amino acids long. Germline V gene data show CDR1 as KGHDR and CDR2 as SFDVKD. CDR3 protein: CATSDAGVSNTEAFF. The DNA for the CDR3 is TGTGCCACCAGTGACGCTGGGGTCTCGAACACTGAAGCTTTCTTT.

The rearrangement links TRBV2 to TRBJ2-2; 8 nucleotides match TRBD1. The CDR3 runs to 14 residues. Germline values: CDR1 SNHLY, CDR2 FYNNEI. J gave up 5 bases and V 3 bases, and 2 bases lay outside the gene matches. This CDR3 reads CASSEGQVTGELFF. In DNA form, the CDR3 reads TGTGCCAGCAGTGAGGGACAGGTAACCGGGGAGCTGTTTTTT.

There are many counts of this clonotype. The J gene is TRBJ2-1, the V gene TRBV28; a possible D gene is TRBD1 (6 bases). The CDR3 sequence is 14 residues long. V lost 4 bases and J lost 2, with 9 bases in between. The V gene's germline CDR1 is MDHEN and CDR2 SYDVKM. The CDR3 reads CASSYRTAYNEQFF. The DNA for the CDR3 is TGTGCCAGCAGTTACCGGACAGCCTACAATGAGCAGTTCTTC.